This T cell receptor (beta chain) stems from a study of blood T cell repertoires in COVID-19. The V gene's germline CDR1 is SQVTM and CDR2 ANQGSEA. CDR3 size: 13 residues. The V and J ends lost 7 bases and 2 bases, in that order; junction bases with no gene match: 3. Per the original methods: For nucleated cells, counts were estimated from reference gene primer amplification. Generated by immunoSEQ multiplex PCR, the TCRdb table keeps only in-frame clones and is missing some. V and J calls and clone size come straight from that table; D and trimming were deduced from the DNA. The data show about 60,000 clones, more than 80% seen once.

The origin of this receptor is a human donor in a cohort sampled during active COVID-19. This sequence joins TRBV29-1 and TRBJ2-2, with 8 bases identical to TRBD1. Sequencing input: peripheral blood. CDR3 sequence (DNA): TGCAGCGGGGGGACAGGCAACACCGGGGAGCTGTTTTTT. Amino acid sequence: CSGGTGNTGELFF.